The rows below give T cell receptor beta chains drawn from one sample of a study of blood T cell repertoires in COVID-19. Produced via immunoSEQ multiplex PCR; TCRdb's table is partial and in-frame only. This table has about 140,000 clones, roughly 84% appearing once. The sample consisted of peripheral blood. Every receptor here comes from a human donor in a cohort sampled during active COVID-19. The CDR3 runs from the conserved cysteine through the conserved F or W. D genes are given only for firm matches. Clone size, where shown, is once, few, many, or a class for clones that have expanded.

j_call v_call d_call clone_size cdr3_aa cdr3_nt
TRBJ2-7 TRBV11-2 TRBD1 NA CASSLDRVHEQYF TGTGCCAGCAGCCTCGACAGGGTCCACGAGCAGTACTTC
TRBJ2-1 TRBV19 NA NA CASSISLADSYNEQFF TGTGCCAGTAGTATCTCTTTGGCAGATTCCTACAATGAGCAGTTCTTC
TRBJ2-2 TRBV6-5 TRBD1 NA CASRDRGRTGELFF TGTGCCAGCAGAGACAGGGGTCGAACCGGGGAGCTGTTTTTT
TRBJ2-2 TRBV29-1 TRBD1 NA CSVAGDRLNTGELFF TGCAGCGTTGCAGGGGACAGATTAAACACCGGGGAGCTGTTTTTT
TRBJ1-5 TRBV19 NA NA CASSIRGLGNQPQHF TGTGCCAGTAGTATTAGGGGACTGGGCAATCAGCCCCAGCATTTT
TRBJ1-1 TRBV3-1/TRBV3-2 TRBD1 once CASSPGQGVRTEAFF TGTGCCAGCAGCCCGGGACAGGGGGTAAGGACTGAAGCTTTCTTT
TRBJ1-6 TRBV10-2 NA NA CASSERGSQSPLHF TGCGCCAGCTCCGAGCGGGGGTCGCAGTCACCCCTCCACTTT
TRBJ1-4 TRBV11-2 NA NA CASSLRGGVNEKLFF TGTGCCAGCAGCTTAAGGGGGGGGGTGAATGAAAAACTGTTTTTT
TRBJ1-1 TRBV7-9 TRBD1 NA CASSKRQGLTEAFF TGTGCCAGCAGCAAACGACAGGGATTGACTGAAGCTTTCTTT
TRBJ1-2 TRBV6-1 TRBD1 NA CASREVGQLYGYTF TGTGCCAGCAGGGAAGTGGGACAGCTCTATGGCTACACCTTC
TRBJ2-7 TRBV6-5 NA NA CASSLVGGEQYF TGTGCCAGCAGCCTAGTGGGTGGCGAGCAGTACTTC
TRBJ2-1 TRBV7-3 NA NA CASSSTGVDNEQFF TGTGCCAGCAGCTCCACGGGGGTCGATAATGAGCAGTTCTTC
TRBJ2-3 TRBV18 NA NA CASSPPEGAISTDTQYF TGTGCCAGCTCACCACCGGAGGGGGCAATAAGCACAGATACGCAGTATTTT
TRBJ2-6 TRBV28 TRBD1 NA CASSHTGAGANVLTF TGTGCCAGCAGCCATACAGGGGCCGGGGCCAACGTCCTGACTTTC
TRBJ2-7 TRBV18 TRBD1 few CASSPGQGTYEQYF TGTGCCAGCTCACCGGGACAGGGTACCTACGAGCAGTACTTC
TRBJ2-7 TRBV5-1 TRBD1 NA CASSYSRTGSYEQYF TGCGCCAGCAGCTACTCGCGGACAGGCTCCTACGAGCAGTACTTC
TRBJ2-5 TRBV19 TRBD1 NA CASSIPWTGNRGAQYF TGTGCCAGTAGTATACCCTGGACAGGGAATCGTGGGGCCCAGTACTTC
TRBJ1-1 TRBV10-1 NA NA CATPGGGGYTEAFF TGCGCCACCCCTGGCGGCGGAGGATACACTGAAGCTTTCTTT
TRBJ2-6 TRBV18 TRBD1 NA CASSPEGALFSGANVLTF TGTGCCAGCTCACCAGAGGGGGCCCTCTTTTCTGGGGCCAACGTCCTGACTTTC
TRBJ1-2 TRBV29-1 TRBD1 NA CSVLTGGGYGYTF TGCAGCGTCCTAACAGGGGGCGGCTATGGCTACACCTTC
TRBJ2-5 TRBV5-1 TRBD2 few CASSFGGAETQYF TGCGCCAGCAGCTTCGGGGGGGCGGAGACCCAGTACTTC
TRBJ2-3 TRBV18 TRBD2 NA CASSRAGVTDTQYF TGTGCCAGCTCACGGGCGGGGGTCACAGATACGCAGTATTTT
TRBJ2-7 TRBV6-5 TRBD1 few CASSRDRAYEQYF TGTGCCAGTTCCCGGGACAGAGCCTACGAGCAGTACTTC
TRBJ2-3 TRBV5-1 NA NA CASSKPGRDTQYF TGCGCCAGCAGCAAACCGGGGAGAGATACGCAGTATTTT
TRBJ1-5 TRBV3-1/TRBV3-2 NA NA CASSYGGRSNQPQHF TGTGCCAGCAGTTACGGAGGGCGAAGCAATCAGCCCCAGCATTTT
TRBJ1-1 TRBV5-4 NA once CASSLRQASNTEAFF TGTGCCAGCAGCTTGAGGCAGGCTTCGAACACTGAAGCTTTCTTT
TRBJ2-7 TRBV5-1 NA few CASSLAGGDEQYF TGCGCCAGCAGCTTGGCCGGGGGAGACGAGCAGTACTTC
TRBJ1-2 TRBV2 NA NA CASRQADGYTF TGTGCCAGCCGACAGGCGGATGGCTACACCTTC
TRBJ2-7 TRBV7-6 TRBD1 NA CASSSIHRGQGDHEQYF TGTGCCAGCAGCTCGATCCATCGGGGACAGGGGGATCACGAGCAGTACTTC
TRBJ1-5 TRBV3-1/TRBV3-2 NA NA CASSQGPASNQPQHF TGTGCCAGCAGCCAAGGACCAGCGAGCAATCAGCCCCAGCATTTT
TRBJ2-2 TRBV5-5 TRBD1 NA CASSRQGSTGELFF TGTGCCAGCAGCCGACAGGGGAGCACCGGGGAGCTGTTTTTT
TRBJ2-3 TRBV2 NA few CASRVLEGGRDTQYF TGTGCCAGCAGGGTGCTTGAGGGCGGACGAGATACGCAGTATTTT
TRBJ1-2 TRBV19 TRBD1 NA CASSILQGEGSGYTF TGTGCCAGTAGTATACTACAGGGGGAGGGCTCGGGCTACACCTTC
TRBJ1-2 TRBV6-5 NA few CASSLRGTGYTF TGTGCCAGCAGTCTCAGGGGAACGGGCTACACCTTC
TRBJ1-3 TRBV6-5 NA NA CASRRDTGNTIYF TGTGCCAGCAGAAGGGACACCGGAAACACCATATATTTT
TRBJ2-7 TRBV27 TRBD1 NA CASSPPNRGSYEQYF TGTGCCAGCAGCCCGCCAAACAGGGGCTCCTACGAGCAGTACTTC
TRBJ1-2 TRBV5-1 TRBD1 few CASSMDRVGGYTF TGCGCCAGCAGCATGGACAGGGTCGGTGGCTACACCTTC
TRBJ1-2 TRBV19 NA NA CASADRANYGYTF TGTGCCAGTGCGGACAGAGCTAACTATGGCTACACCTTC
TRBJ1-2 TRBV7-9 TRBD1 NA CASSSRTGANYGYTF TGTGCCAGCAGCTCCCGGACAGGAGCTAACTATGGCTACACCTTC
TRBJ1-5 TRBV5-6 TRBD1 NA CASSWGQNQPQHF TGTGCCAGCAGCTGGGGACAGAATCAGCCCCAGCATTTT
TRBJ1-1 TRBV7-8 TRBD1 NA CASSLRTGALNTEAFF TGTGCCAGCAGCCTGCGGACAGGGGCCCTCAACACTGAAGCTTTCTTT
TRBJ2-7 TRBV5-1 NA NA CASSLWPTQNYEQYF TGCGCCAGCAGCTTGTGGCCAACACAAAACTACGAGCAGTACTTC
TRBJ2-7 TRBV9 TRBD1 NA CASSSQQGTEQYF TGTGCCAGCAGCAGCCAACAGGGGACGGAGCAGTACTTC
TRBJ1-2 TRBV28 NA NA CASSVGPTGGYTF TGTGCCAGCAGTGTCGGGCCTACAGGCGGCTACACCTTC
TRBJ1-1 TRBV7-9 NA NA CASSRNDRTEAFF TGTGCCAGCAGTCGCAACGACAGAACTGAAGCTTTCTTT
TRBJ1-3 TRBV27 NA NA CASSPRRGSSGNTIYF TGTGCCAGCAGCCCAAGGAGGGGTAGCTCTGGAAACACCATATATTTT
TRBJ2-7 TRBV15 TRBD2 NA CATSRGGLAGHQEQYF TGTGCCACCAGCAGAGGAGGACTAGCGGGGCACCAGGAACAGTACTTC
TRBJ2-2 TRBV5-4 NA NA CASSLKGPRVTGELFF TGTGCCAGCAGCTTGAAGGGTCCGCGGGTCACCGGGGAGCTGTTTTTT
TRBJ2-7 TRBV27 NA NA CASSSSLPGSHEQYF TGTGCCAGCAGTTCGTCCCTACCGGGGTCCCACGAGCAGTACTTC
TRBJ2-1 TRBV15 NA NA CATKGQTYIHEQFF TGTGCCACCAAGGGACAAACTTACATTCATGAGCAGTTCTTC
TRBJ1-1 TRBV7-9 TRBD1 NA CASSSRQWTGSEAFF TGTGCCAGCAGCTCGCGCCAATGGACAGGGTCGGAAGCTTTCTTT
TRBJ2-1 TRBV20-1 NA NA CSARQYNEQFF TGCAGTGCTAGACAGTACAATGAGCAGTTCTTC
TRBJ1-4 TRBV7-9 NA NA CASSRDWLSGNEKLFF TGTGCCAGCAGCCGTGACTGGTTGTCGGGTAATGAAAAACTGTTTTTT
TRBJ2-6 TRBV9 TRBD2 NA CASSPRLAVSGANVLTF TGTGCCAGCAGCCCCAGACTAGCGGTCTCTGGGGCCAACGTCCTGACTTTC